This TCR beta chain was observed in a study of shared clonotypes between healthy human individuals. Whole-study results and caveats: The study found lower generation probabilities in non-shared clonotypes than in those shared by all four donors.

At deep level, the assay was performed. Clones were read by immunoSEQ multiplex PCR, and TCRdb kept only the in-frame ones, dropping some. The sample holds approximately 2,000,000 clones; 85% to 95% are singletons and the top ten take approximately 0.41%. This CDR3 contains 14 residues. The germline CDR1 and CDR2 sequences are SGHRS and YFSETQ. Unmatched junction bases numbered 5, after V lost 4 bases and J lost 4 bases. With regard to this clone: Its matching antigen is unknown.

Source material: naive CD4+ T cells from PBMCs. The subset here: CD45RA+ positively selected. V and J are TRBV5-1 and TRBJ2-5, with TRBD1 identical over 9 bases. The receptor comes from a man aged 18 to 30 in good health. Some clones in this sample may be carry-over from other donors' samples. The CDR3: CASSPWDRAETQYF. CDR3 coding DNA: TGCGCCAGCAGCCCTTGGGACAGGGCAGAGACCCAGTACTTC.